These 28 T cell receptor beta chains originate from one sample sequenced in a study of graft-versus-host responses after intestinal transplantation listed by TCRdb under 2021. The time point label of this sample denotes: cells obtained before transplantation from donor or recipient. Their specific antigens are unknown. The method behind the library was the immunoSEQ multiplex PCR assay. TCRdb took this table from immuneACCESS and kept in-frame rearrangements with V and J called. Such tables lack part of the clones; where checked against another copy, unresolved V genes explain under half of the gap, and the rest is unexplained. This sample comprises around 110,000 clones, 90% of them detected only once. The top ten hold roughly 0.2% of the sample. This specimen was unstimulated CD4+ T cells sorted from spleen or lymph node cells, taken before intestinal transplant. The receptors originated from a human donor who received an intestinal transplant.

This clone was seen a few times. The V call is TRBV2, the J call TRBJ1-4; TRBD1 matches 8 bases. The V and J ends lost 6 bases and 3 bases, in that order; junction bases with no gene match: 6. There are 15 residues in the CDR3. Germline V gene sequence: CDR1 SNHLY, CDR2 FYNNEI. CDR3 protein: CASRRRGQANEKLFF. The DNA of the CDR3 is TGTGCCAGCAGGCGCAGGGGGCAAGCTAATGAAAAACTGTTTTTT.

V and J are TRBV7-6 and TRBJ2-1, with D unclear. Trimming cost V 3 bases and J 9 bases, with 15 bases left between them. CDR3 length: 14 residues. Germline values: CDR1 SGHVS, CDR2 FNYEAQ. The CDR3 loop is CASSLDGASGEQFF. In DNA form, the CDR3 reads TGTGCCAGCAGCTTGGATGGAGCATCTGGTGAGCAGTTCTTC.

This chain connects TRBV7-3 to TRBJ2-7; unclear D gene. This CDR3 has 14 amino acids. Trimming stripped 2 bases from V and 0 bases from J, with 8 bases between. Germline assignment: CDR1 SGHTA and CDR2 FQGTGA. CDR3 DNA sequence: TGTGCCAGCAGCTTAGGGCACGGCTCCTACGAGCAGTACTTC. Its translation: CASSLGHGSYEQYF.

V usage is TRBV25-1 and J usage is TRBJ2-3; tentative D call: TRBD2 (6 bases). The germline CDR1 and CDR2 sequences are MGHDK and SYGVNS. This CDR3 region has 17 residues. The V end was cut by 5 bases, the J end by 2 bases, with 20 bases between. The CDR3 DNA reads as TGTGCCAGCAGTACTTTGGGGACTCGTTTCAACACAGATACGCAGTATTTT. It yields the protein CASSTLGTRFNTDTQYF.

V and J are TRBV6-6 and TRBJ2-1; D is uncertain. The germline V gene has CDR1 MNHNY and CDR2 SVGAGI (reference sequence). The length of the CDR3 is 12 residues. V shed 6 bases and J shed 6 bases, with 9 bases lying between them. In nucleotides, the CDR3 is TGTGCCAGCAGAACCAACGGCAATGAGCAGTTCTTC. Amino acid sequence: CASRTNGNEQFF.

Here the CDR3 reads CAIRAGLAGGETQYF. CDR3 in DNA: TGTGCCATCAGGGCGGGACTAGCGGGAGGAGAGACCCAGTACTTC. V is TRBV10-3 and J is TRBJ2-5; 15 nucleotides match TRBD2. This CDR3 region has 15 residues. The germline CDR1 and CDR2 sequences are ENHRY and SYGVKD. V trimming: 6 bases; J trimming: 4 bases; junction bases outside the gene matches: 3.

CDR3 DNA sequence: TGTGCCAGCATCTTACAGGGCGGAGGCCAGCCCCAGCATTTT. Protein: CASILQGGGQPQHF. The chain has TRBV6-5 and TRBJ1-5, with a possible D match to TRBD1 (6 bases). The CDR3 sequence is 14 residues long. The germline gives CDR1 MNHEY, CDR2 SVGAGI. Trimming took 7 bases from V and 7 from J, leaving 17 bases between them.

This chain links TRBV7-9 with TRBJ2-1; a weak D match, TRBD1 (5 bases). The CDR3 covers 13 residues. Germline values: CDR1 SEHNR, CDR2 FQNEAQ (reference sequence). The V gene lost 4 bases and the J gene lost 5 bases, with 9 bases spanning the gap. Here the CDR3 DNA reads TGTGCCAGCAGCTCCAGACAGCACAATGAGCAGTTCTTC. Translation: CASSSRQHNEQFF.

This clone was recorded only once. V is TRBV6-1 and J is TRBJ2-4, with D perhaps matching TRBD2 (6 bases). Trimming pared 3 bases from V and 4 bases from J, leaving 13 bases between. Germline V gene sequence: CDR1 MNHNS, CDR2 SASEGT. This CDR3 is 15 amino acids long. The CDR3 reads CASSDLGDLKNIQYF. As DNA, the CDR3 is TGTGCCAGCAGTGATTTGGGGGACTTGAAAAACATTCAGTACTTC.

The chain combines TRBV7-9 with TRBJ2-2; D not resolved. Germline loops: CDR1 SEHNR, CDR2 FQNEAQ (reference sequence). The CDR3 totals 15 residues. The V gene lost 2 bases and the J gene lost 2 bases, with 9 bases spanning the gap. In DNA, the CDR3 is TGTGCCAGCAGCTTAATCACTTATAACACCGGGGAGCTGTTTTTT. This gives the protein CASSLITYNTGELFF.

The rearrangement links TRBV18 to TRBJ2-7; D ambiguous. Germline V gene data show CDR1 as KGHSH and CDR2 as LQKENI. The CDR3 consists of 12 residues. Trimming removed 6 bases from V and 2 bases from J, with 8 bases in between. The CDR3 reads CASSQVPYEQYF. CDR3 sequence (DNA): TGTGCCAGCTCTCAGGTCCCCTACGAGCAGTACTTC. The whole variable domain, filled in from reference TRBV18 and TRBJ2-7, reads NAGVMQNPRHLVRRRGQEARLRCSPMKGHSHVYWYRQLPEEGLKFMVYLQKENIIDESGMPKERFSAEFPKEGPSILRIQQVVRGDSAAYFCASSQVPYEQYFGPGTRLTVT.

The CDR3 loop reads CASSLTGEGYEQYF. The CDR3, as DNA: TGCGCCAGCAGCCTAACAGGGGAAGGCTACGAGCAGTACTTC. J is TRBJ2-7 and V is TRBV10-1, with TRBD1 identical over 7 bases. CDR1 and CDR2 (germline): WNHNN, SYGVQD (reference sequence). V trimming: 6 bases; J trimming: 3 bases; junction bases outside the gene matches: 8. This CDR3 is 14 amino acids long.

This chain connects TRBV11-2 to TRBJ2-2; 9 bases are shared with TRBD1. In germline, CDR1 is SGHAT, CDR2 FQNNGV. Unmatched junction bases numbered 8, after V lost 4 bases and J lost 5 bases. CDR3 length equals 16 residues. The CDR3 DNA is TGTGCCAGCAGCTCCGGCGGGACAGGGTGGACCGGGGAGCTGTTTTTT. It yields the protein CASSSGGTGWTGELFF.

The chain employs TRBV19 and TRBJ1-2, with D perhaps TRBD1 (6 bases). Looked up from germline, CDR1 is LNHDA and CDR2 is SQIVND (reference sequence). V lost 5 bases and J 4 bases, leaving 14 bases between the germline ends. The CDR3 has 14 residues. This chain's CDR3 is CASSFRTDLYGYTF. For the CDR3, the DNA is TGTGCCAGTAGTTTCCGGACAGACCTCTATGGCTACACCTTC. Looking up the rest from reference TRBV19 and TRBJ1-2 gives the full variable domain: DGGITQSPKYLFRKEGQNVTLSCEQNLNHDAMYWYRQDPGQGLRLIYYSQIVNDFQKGDIAEGYSVSREKKESFPLTVTSAQKNPTAFYLCASSFRTDLYGYTFGSGTRLTVV.

This chain uses TRBV5-4 with TRBJ2-6, with TRBD2 matching over 7 bases. The V gene end was trimmed by 4 bases and the J gene end by 4 bases; junction bases not matched to a gene: 5. The CDR3 runs 15 residues. The germline V gene has CDR1 SGHNT and CDR2 YYREEE (reference sequence). CDR3 sequence (DNA): TGTGCCAGCAGCCCTTGGGGGGGAGGGGCCAACGTCCTGACTTTC. Residues: CASSPWGGGANVLTF. Using reference TRBV5-4 and TRBJ2-6 for the parts outside the CDR3, the full variable domain is ETGVTQSPTHLIKTRGQQVTLRCSSQSGHNTVSWYQQALGQGPQFIFQYYREEENGRGNFPPRFSGLQFPNYSSELNVNALELDDSALYLCASSPWGGGANVLTFGAGSRLTVL.

V is TRBV5-4 and J is TRBJ2-1, with unresolved D. The V and J ends lost 1 base and 1 base respectively, with 6 bases between them. CDR1 SGHNT and CDR2 YYREEE come from the germline V gene (reference sequence). This CDR3 has 14 amino acids. The CDR3 DNA reads as TGTGCCAGCAGCTTGCTCCTATCCTACAATGAGCAGTTCTTC. Its translation: CASSLLLSYNEQFF. The whole variable domain, remainder taken from reference TRBV5-4 and TRBJ2-1, is ETGVTQSPTHLIKTRGQQVTLRCSSQSGHNTVSWYQQALGQGPQFIFQYYREEENGRGNFPPRFSGLQFPNYSSELNVNALELDDSALYLCASSLLLSYNEQFFGPGTRLTVL.

The chain is built from TRBV5-1 and TRBJ2-5; TRBD1 is a possible D gene (6 bases). Trimming cost V 2 bases and J 2 bases, with 10 bases left between them. Looked up from germline, CDR1 is SGHRS and CDR2 is YFSETQ. This CDR3 is 14 amino acids long. CDR3 residues: CASSFGQPQETQYF. The CDR3 DNA sequence: TGCGCCAGCAGCTTTGGACAGCCACAAGAGACCCAGTACTTC. Based on the CDR3 plus reference TRBV5-1 and TRBJ2-5, the full variable domain is KAGVTQTPRYLIKTRGQQVTLSCSPISGHRSVSWYQQTPGQGLQFLFEYFSETQRNKGNFPGRFSGRQFSNSRSEMNVSTLELGDSALYLCASSFGQPQETQYFGPGTRLLVL.

The gene calls are TRBV5-4 and TRBJ2-1; 8 bases are shared with TRBD1. Germline trimming cut 3 bases from V and 8 bases from J; bases unmatched to any gene: 10. The CDR3 extends over 15 amino acids. The V gene's germline CDR1 is SGHNT and CDR2 YYREEE (reference sequence). CDR3 sequence: CASSWARTGRDEQFF. Here the CDR3 DNA reads TGTGCCAGCAGCTGGGCCCGGACAGGGCGGGATGAGCAGTTCTTC.

This sequence joins TRBV6-1 and TRBJ2-1; weak D call: TRBD2 (6 bases). Trimming shortened V by 10 bases and J by 0 bases, and 16 bases separated the two germline ends. CDR3 length: 15 residues. From germline, CDR1 is MNHNS and CDR2 SASEGT. CDR3 in DNA: TGTGCCACCCGGGACTTTCTGAGCTCCTACAATGAGCAGTTCTTC. It translates to CATRDFLSSYNEQFF.

V and J are TRBV4-1 and TRBJ2-1, with D possibly TRBD1 on 6 matching bases. This CDR3 region has 15 residues. Trimming cost V 0 bases and J 12 bases, with 18 bases left between them. Germline-derived CDR1 and CDR2 are MGHRA and YSYEKL. The CDR3 region is CASSQDGTFRGRQFF. The DNA of the CDR3 is TGCGCCAGCAGCCAAGATGGGACCTTCAGGGGACGGCAGTTCTTC.

The genes are TRBV7-2 and TRBJ2-2; 8 bases line up with TRBD1. With 5 bases clipped from V and 6 bases from J, the junction kept 8 bases outside the gene matches. The CDR3 consists of 15 residues. The germline V gene has CDR1 SGHTA and CDR2 FQGNSA. For the CDR3, the DNA is TGTGCCAGCAGCCCCCTGGGACAGGTCGCCGGGGAGCTGTTTTTT. It translates to CASSPLGQVAGELFF. The full variable domain, completed using reference TRBV7-2 and TRBJ2-2, is GAGVSQSPSNKVTEKGKDVELRCDPISGHTALYWYRQSLGQGLEFLIYFQGNSAPDKSGLPSDRFSAERTGGSVSTLTIQRTQQEDSAVYLCASSPLGQVAGELFFGEGSRLTVL.

The rearrangement joins TRBV29-1 to TRBJ2-4; a weak D match, TRBD1 (5 bases). The germline V gene has CDR1 SQVTM and CDR2 ANQGSEA. CDR3 length equals 13 residues. V lost 5 bases to trimming and J lost 1 base, with 9 bases between them. The CDR3 loop reads CSVSAGAKNIQYF. Here the CDR3 DNA reads TGCAGCGTTTCCGCAGGGGCCAAAAACATTCAGTACTTC.

The gene calls are TRBV7-2 and TRBJ2-1, with 14 bases lining up with TRBD2. The ends lost 4 bases at V and 5 bases at J; junction bases unmatched: 1. The CDR3 is 15 residues long. Germline CDR1 is SGHTA and CDR2 is FQGNSA. The CDR3 here is CASSWTSGGNNEQFF. CDR3 DNA: TGTGCCAGCAGCTGGACTAGCGGGGGGAACAATGAGCAGTTCTTC.

This clone appeared a single time. This chain uses TRBV5-1 with TRBJ1-2; 7 bases align to TRBD1. Per germline, CDR1 SGHRS and CDR2 YFSETQ. The CDR3 covers 18 residues. Trimming removed 2 bases from V and 0 bases from J; junction bases left unmatched: 13. CDR3 nucleotides: TGCGCCAGCAGCTTTGCCTCGGACAGGCCTAGAACTAACTATGGCTACACCTTC. Amino acid sequence: CASSFASDRPRTNYGYTF.

The chain couples TRBV6-1 to TRBJ1-5; the D gene is possibly TRBD1 (5 bases). The V gene lost 5 bases and the J gene lost 3 bases, with 14 bases spanning the gap. The CDR3 has 15 residues. CDR1 MNHNS and CDR2 SASEGT come from the germline V gene. The CDR3 is CASSTFPGYNQPQHF. CDR3 nucleotide sequence: TGTGCCAGCAGTACTTTCCCAGGGTACAATCAGCCCCAGCATTTT.

The gene calls are TRBV5-5 and TRBJ2-2, with 8 bases identical to TRBD1. The CDR3 extends over 19 amino acids. Germline assignment: CDR1 SGHKS and CDR2 YYEKEE (reference sequence). Trimming took 1 base from V and 1 from J; bases not matched to a gene: 12. CDR3 sequence: CASSLRLGTTGGNTGELFF. CDR3 coding DNA: TGTGCCAGCAGCTTGAGGTTGGGAACCACAGGGGGGAACACCGGGGAGCTGTTTTTT.

The V gene is TRBV9, the J gene TRBJ2-7; unclear D gene. This CDR3 spans 14 amino acids. In germline, CDR1 is SGDLS, CDR2 YYNGEE. V lost 3 bases, J lost 0 bases, and 10 bases lay in between. The CDR3 bases are TGTGCCAGCAGCGGGGTAGCCGACTCCTACGAGCAGTACTTC. Amino acid sequence: CASSGVADSYEQYF. Supplemented by reference TRBV9 and TRBJ2-7, the full variable domain reads DSGVTQTPKHLITATGQRVTLRCSPRSGDLSVYWYQQSLDQGLQFLIQYYNGEERAKGNILERFSAQQFPDLHSELNLSSLELGDSALYFCASSGVADSYEQYFGPGTRLTVT.

J is TRBJ2-1 and V is TRBV5-1, with D perhaps TRBD2 (5 bases). The CDR3 has 13 residues. V lost 4 bases, J lost 10 bases, and 15 bases lay in between. Germline CDR1 reads SGHRS; CDR2 reads YFSETQ. The CDR3 is CASSPEGFTEQFF. The CDR3 coding sequence is TGCGCCAGCAGCCCCGAGGGATTTACAGAGCAGTTCTTC.